This T cell receptor beta chain was obtained from a study of control samples from healthy donors and cancer patients. TCRdb keeps only in-frame clones here, not all; method: immunoSEQ multiplex PCR. Of more than 65,000 clones in the sample, approximately 86% were seen once. The CDR3 totals 13 residues. Germline values: CDR1 MDHEN, CDR2 SYDVKM. V was trimmed by 6 bases and J by 3 bases, leaving 11 bases between them. This receptor was taken from a man in his 60s in good health. Sequenced: blood. The chain carries TRBV28 and TRBJ1-2; TRBD1 might be the D (6 bases). CDR3 DNA: TGTGCCAGCAGCCAGGGGTTCGACTATGGCTACACCTTC. It specifies CASSQGFDYGYTF.